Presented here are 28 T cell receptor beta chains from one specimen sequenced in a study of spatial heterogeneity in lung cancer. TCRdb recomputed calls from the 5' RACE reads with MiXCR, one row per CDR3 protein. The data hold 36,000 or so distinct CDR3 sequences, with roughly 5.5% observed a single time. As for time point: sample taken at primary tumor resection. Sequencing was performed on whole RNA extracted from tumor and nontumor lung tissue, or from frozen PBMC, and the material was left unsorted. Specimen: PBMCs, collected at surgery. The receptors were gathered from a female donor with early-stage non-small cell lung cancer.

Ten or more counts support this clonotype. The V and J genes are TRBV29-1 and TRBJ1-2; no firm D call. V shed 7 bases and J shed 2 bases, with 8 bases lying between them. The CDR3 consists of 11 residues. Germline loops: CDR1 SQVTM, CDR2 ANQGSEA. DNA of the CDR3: TGCAGCGCCCAAGAGAACTATGGCTACACCTTC. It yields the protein CSAQENYGYTF. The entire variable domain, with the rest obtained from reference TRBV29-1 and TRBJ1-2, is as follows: SAVISQKPSRDICQRGTSLTIQCQVDSQVTMMFWYRQQPGQSLTLIATANQGSEATYESGFVIDKFPISRPNLTFSTLTVSNMSPEDSSIYLCSAQENYGYTFGSGTRLTVV.

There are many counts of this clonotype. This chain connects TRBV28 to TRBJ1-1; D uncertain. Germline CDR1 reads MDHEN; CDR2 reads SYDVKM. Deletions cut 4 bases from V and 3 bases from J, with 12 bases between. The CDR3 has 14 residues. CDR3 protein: CASSSRTWYTEAFF. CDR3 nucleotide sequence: TGTGCCAGCAGTTCCCGGACTTGGTACACTGAAGCTTTCTTT.

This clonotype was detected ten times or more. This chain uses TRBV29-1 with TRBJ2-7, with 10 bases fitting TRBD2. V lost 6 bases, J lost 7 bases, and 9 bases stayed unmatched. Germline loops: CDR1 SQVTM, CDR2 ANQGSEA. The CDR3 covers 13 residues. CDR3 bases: TGCAGCGTCTACGGGACTAGCGATGGTGAGCAGTACTTC. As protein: CSVYGTSDGEQYF.

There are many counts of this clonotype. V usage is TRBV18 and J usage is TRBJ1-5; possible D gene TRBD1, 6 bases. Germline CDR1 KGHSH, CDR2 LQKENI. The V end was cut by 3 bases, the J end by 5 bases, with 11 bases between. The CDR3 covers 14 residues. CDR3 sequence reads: CASSPGQLDQPQHF. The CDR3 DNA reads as TGTGCCAGCTCACCCGGACAGCTCGATCAGCCCCAGCATTTT.

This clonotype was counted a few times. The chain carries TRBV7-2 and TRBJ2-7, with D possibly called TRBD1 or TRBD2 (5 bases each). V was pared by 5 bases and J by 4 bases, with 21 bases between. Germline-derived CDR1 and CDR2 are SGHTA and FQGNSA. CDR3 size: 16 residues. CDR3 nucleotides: TGTGCCAGCAGCCCCGCGATGGAGACAGCGGATTACGAGCAGTACTTC. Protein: CASSPAMETADYEQYF.

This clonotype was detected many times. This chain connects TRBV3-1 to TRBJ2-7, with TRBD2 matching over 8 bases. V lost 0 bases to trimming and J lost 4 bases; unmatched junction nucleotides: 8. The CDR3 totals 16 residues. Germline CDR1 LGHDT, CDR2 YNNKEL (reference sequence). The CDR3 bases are TGTGCCAGCAGCCAAGAACCGGCTAGCGGGTTATACGAGCAGTACTTC. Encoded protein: CASSQEPASGLYEQYF.

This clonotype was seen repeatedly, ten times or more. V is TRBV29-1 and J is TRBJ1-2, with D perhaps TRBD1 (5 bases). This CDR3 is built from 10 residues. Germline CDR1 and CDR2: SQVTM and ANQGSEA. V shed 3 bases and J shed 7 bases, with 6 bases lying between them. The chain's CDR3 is CSVDGGGYTF. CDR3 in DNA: TGCAGCGTTGATGGGGGTGGCTACACCTTC.

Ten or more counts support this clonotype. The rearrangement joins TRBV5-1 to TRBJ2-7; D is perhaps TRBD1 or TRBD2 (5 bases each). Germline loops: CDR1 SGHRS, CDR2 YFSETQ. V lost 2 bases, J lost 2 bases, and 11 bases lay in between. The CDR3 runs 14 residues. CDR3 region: CASSFRLGAYEQYF. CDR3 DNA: TGCGCCAGCAGCTTCAGGTTGGGGGCCTACGAGCAGTACTTC. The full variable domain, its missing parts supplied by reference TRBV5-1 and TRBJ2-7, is KAGVTQTPRYLIKTRGQQVTLSCSPISGHRSVSWYQQTPGQGLQFLFEYFSETQRNKGNFPGRFSGRQFSNSRSEMNVSTLELGDSALYLCASSFRLGAYEQYFGPGTRLTVT.

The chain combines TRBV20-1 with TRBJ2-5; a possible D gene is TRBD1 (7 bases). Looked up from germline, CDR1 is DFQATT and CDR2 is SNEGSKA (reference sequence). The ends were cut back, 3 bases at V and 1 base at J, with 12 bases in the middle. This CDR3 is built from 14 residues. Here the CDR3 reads CSARAGGSQETQYF. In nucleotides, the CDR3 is TGCAGTGCTAGGGCAGGGGGGAGCCAAGAGACCCAGTACTTC.

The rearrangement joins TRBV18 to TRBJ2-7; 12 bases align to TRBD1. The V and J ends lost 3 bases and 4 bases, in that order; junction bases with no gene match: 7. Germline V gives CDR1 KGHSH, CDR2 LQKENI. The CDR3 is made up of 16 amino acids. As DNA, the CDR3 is TGTGCCAGCTCACCCGCCGGGACAGGGGGCGGGTACGAGCAGTACTTC. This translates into CASSPAGTGGGYEQYF.

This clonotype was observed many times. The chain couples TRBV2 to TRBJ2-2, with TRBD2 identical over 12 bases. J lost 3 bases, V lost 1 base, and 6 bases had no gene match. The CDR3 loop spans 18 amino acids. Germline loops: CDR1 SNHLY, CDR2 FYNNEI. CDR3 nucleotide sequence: TGTGCCAGCAGTGAAGGACTAGCGGGAGTTTTGGACACCGGGGAGCTGTTTTTT. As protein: CASSEGLAGVLDTGELFF.

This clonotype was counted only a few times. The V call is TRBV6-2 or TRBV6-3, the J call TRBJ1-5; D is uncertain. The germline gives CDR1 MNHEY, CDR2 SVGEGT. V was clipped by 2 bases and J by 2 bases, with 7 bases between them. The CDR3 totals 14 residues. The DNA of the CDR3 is TGTGCCAGCAGTTACAGGGCCGGCAATCAGCCCCAGCATTTT. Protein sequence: CASSYRAGNQPQHF.

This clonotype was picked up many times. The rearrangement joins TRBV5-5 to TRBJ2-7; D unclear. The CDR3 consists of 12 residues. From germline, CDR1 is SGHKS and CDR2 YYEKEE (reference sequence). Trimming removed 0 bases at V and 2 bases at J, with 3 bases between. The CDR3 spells CASSLGAYEQYF. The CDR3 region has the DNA TGTGCCAGCAGCTTGGGGGCCTACGAGCAGTACTTC.

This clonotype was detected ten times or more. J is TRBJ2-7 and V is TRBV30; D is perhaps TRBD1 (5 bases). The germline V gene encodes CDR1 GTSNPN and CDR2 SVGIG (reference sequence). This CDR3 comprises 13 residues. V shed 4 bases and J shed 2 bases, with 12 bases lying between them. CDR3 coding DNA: TGTGCCTGGAATACGGACACTACCTACGAGCAGTACTTC. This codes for CAWNTDTTYEQYF.

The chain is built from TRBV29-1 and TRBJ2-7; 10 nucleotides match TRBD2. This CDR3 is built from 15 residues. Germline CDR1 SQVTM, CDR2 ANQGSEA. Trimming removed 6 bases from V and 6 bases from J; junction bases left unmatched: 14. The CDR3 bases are TGCAGCGTCAAGGGCCAGCGGGAGGGCCCGGTCGAGCAGTACTTC. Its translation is CSVKGQREGPVEQYF.

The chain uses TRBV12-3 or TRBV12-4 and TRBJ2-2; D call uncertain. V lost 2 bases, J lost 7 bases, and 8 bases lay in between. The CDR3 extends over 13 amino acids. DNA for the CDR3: TGTGCCAGCAGTTTACTCTACGGCGGGGAGCTGTTTTTT. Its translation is CASSLLYGGELFF.

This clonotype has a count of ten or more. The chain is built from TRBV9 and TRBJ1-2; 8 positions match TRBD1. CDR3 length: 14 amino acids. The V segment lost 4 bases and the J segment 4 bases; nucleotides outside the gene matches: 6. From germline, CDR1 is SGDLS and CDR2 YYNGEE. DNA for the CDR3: TGTGCCAGCAGCTTAGGACAGGGAGTCTATGGCTACACCTTC. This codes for CASSLGQGVYGYTF. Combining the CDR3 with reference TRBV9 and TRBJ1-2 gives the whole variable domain DSGVTQTPKHLITATGQRVTLRCSPRSGDLSVYWYQQSLDQGLQFLIQYYNGEERAKGNILERFSAQQFPDLHSELNLSSLELGDSALYFCASSLGQGVYGYTFGSGTRLTVV.

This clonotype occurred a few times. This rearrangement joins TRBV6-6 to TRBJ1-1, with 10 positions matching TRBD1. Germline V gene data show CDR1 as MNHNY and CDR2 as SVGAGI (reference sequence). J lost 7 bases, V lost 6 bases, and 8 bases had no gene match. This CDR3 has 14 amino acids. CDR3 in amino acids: CASRFRDRGGEAFF. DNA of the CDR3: TGTGCCAGCAGATTCCGGGACAGGGGAGGTGAAGCTTTCTTT.

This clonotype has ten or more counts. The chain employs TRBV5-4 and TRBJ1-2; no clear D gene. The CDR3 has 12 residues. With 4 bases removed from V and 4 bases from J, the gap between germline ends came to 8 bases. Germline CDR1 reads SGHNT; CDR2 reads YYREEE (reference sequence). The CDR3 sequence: CASSVEFYGYTF. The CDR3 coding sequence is TGTGCCAGCAGCGTGGAGTTCTATGGCTACACCTTC.

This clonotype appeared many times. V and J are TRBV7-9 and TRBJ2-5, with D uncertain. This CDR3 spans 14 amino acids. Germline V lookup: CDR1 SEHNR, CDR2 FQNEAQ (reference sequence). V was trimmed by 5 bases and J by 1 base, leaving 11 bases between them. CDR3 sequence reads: CASSPSGGQETQYF. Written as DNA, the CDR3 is TGTGCCAGCAGCCCATCGGGTGGCCAAGAGACCCAGTACTTC. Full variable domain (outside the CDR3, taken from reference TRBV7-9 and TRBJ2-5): DTGVSQNPRHKITKRGQNVTFRCDPISEHNRLYWYRQTLGQGPEFLTYFQNEAQLEKSRLLSDRFSAERPKGSFSTLEIQRTEQGDSAMYLCASSPSGGQETQYFGPGTRLLVL.

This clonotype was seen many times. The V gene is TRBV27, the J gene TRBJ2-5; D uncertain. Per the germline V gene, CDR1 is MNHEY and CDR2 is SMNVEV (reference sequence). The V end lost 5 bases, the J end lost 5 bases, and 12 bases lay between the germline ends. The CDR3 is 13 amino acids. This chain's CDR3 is CASSPEFLETQYF. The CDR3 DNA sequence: TGTGCCAGCAGTCCGGAGTTCCTGGAGACCCAGTACTTC.

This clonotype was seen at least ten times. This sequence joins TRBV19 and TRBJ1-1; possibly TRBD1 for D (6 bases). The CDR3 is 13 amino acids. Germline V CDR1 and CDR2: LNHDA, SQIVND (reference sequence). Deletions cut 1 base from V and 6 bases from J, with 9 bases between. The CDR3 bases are TGTGCCAGTAGTATAGGGGACACTGCTGAAGCTTTCTTT. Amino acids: CASSIGDTAEAFF.

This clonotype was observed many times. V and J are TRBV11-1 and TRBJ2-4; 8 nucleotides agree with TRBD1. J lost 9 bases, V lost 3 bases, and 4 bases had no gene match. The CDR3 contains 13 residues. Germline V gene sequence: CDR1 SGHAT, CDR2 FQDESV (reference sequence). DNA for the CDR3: TGTGCCAGCAGCTTGGGGACAGGCGGCATTCAGTACTTC. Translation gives CASSLGTGGIQYF.

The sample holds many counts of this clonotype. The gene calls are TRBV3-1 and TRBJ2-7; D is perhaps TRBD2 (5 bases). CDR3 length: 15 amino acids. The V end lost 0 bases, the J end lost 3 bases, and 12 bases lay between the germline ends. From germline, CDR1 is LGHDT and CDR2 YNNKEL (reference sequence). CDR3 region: CASSQEARAGYEQYF. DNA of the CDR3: TGTGCCAGCAGCCAAGAGGCGCGGGCCGGCTACGAGCAGTACTTC.

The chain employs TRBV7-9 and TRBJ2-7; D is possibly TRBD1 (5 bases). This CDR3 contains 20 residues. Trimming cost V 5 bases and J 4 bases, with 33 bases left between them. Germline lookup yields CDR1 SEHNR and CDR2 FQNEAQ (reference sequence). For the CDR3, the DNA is TGTGCCAGCAGCCCCCGCTACCCAGGGAAAAGCCAAGGCTTAGGGTACGAGCAGTACTTC. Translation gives CASSPRYPGKSQGLGYEQYF. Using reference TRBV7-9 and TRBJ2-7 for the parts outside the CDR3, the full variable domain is DTGVSQNPRHKITKRGQNVTFRCDPISEHNRLYWYRQTLGQGPEFLTYFQNEAQLEKSRLLSDRFSAERPKGSFSTLEIQRTEQGDSAMYLCASSPRYPGKSQGLGYEQYFGPGTRLTVT.

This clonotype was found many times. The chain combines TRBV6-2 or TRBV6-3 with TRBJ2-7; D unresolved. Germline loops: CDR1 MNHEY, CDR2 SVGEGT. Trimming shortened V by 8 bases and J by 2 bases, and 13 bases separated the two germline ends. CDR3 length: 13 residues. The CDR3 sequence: CASLRAHTYEQYF. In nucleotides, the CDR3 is TGTGCCAGCCTTCGAGCGCATACCTACGAGCAGTACTTC.

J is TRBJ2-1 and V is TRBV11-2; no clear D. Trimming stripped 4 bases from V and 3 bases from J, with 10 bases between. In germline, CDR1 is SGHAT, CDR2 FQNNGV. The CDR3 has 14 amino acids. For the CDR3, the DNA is TGTGCCAGCAGCTCAAGATCGGGCTACAATGAGCAGTTCTTC. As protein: CASSSRSGYNEQFF.

As DNA, the CDR3 is TGTGCCAGCCCCCCGGAGGCCCTCTACAATGAGCAGTTCTTC. Protein: CASPPEALYNEQFF. The J gene is TRBJ2-1, the V gene TRBV18, with a tentative D call TRBD2 (5 bases). This CDR3 contains 14 residues. Trimming stripped 8 bases from V and 3 bases from J, with 14 bases between. The germline V gene encodes CDR1 KGHSH and CDR2 LQKENI.